This T cell receptor (beta chain) appears in the sequencing data of a study of shared clonotypes between healthy human individuals. As concerns this clone: Its antigen is undetermined.

Original processing notes: Filtering differed for immunoSEQ, which gave only junction sequences without quality scores. The assay was immunoSEQ multiplex PCR, and TCRdb's table has in-frame clones only and misses some. V, J and clone size are those of that table, while D and trimming were read from the DNA. Here the sample spans approximately 340,000 clones, about 74% being singletons. The study, taken as a whole, reports: Memory subsets generally showed lower estimated richness than naive subsets.

The sample comprised memory CD4+ T cells sorted from blood. Subset in this sample: CD45RA-negative fraction. The receptor comes from a man aged 25 to 45 in good health.

The CDR3 reads CASIYTQYF. The CDR3 nucleotides are TGTGCCAGCATCTATACGCAGTATTTT. This rearrangement joins TRBV2 to TRBJ2-3; D gene ambiguous. Germline lookup yields CDR1 SNHLY and CDR2 FYNNEI. V lost 7 bases and J 7 bases, leaving 3 bases between the germline ends. The CDR3 is 9 residues long.